This passage covers 17 T cell receptor beta chains from one sample sequenced in a study of blood T cells in healthy people across ages. It was with a sample-barcoded 5' primer and a J-beta primer mix that a second PCR of roughly 7 to 12 cycles was run. TCRdb re-called the 5' RACE reads with MiXCR, one entry per CDR3 protein. Altogether around 900,000 distinct CDR3 sequences are present, roughly 51% being singletons, with the ten largest covering 20% to 25%. Sequenced sample: blood. Receptors originate from an older woman in good health.

This clonotype was found a few times. This chain joins TRBV18 and TRBJ2-1, with 13 bases fitting TRBD2. Germline V lookup: CDR1 KGHSH, CDR2 LQKENI. V lost 6 bases to trimming and J lost 4 bases; unmatched junction nucleotides: 6. The CDR3 covers 16 residues. The CDR3 region has the DNA TGTGCCAGCTCGTCAGGACTAGCGGGAGCGTACAATGAGCAGTTCTTC. It specifies CASSSGLAGAYNEQFF.

A remark on this clonotype: The junction shows a germline mismatch at one end, possibly a read error. V is TRBV5-1 and J is TRBJ2-7; 8 bases align to TRBD1. Germline V gene data show CDR1 as SGHRS and CDR2 as YFSETQ. The CDR3 runs to 14 residues. CDR3 in amino acids: CASSPTGVLYGQYF. The CDR3 region has the DNA TGCGCCAGCAGCCCGACAGGGGTCCTCTACGGGCAGTACTTC. Combining the CDR3 with reference TRBV5-1 and TRBJ2-7 gives the whole variable domain KAGVTQTPRYLIKTRGQQVTLSCSPISGHRSVSWYQQTPGQGLQFLFEYFSETQRNKGNFPGRFSGRQFSNSRSEMNVSTLELGDSALYLCASSPTGVLYGQYFGPGTRLTVT.

V and J are TRBV14 and TRBJ2-3; D call uncertain. CDR1 is SGHDN and CDR2 is FVKESK in the germline V gene. There are 15 residues in the CDR3. Trimming pared 6 bases from V and 0 bases from J, leaving 13 bases between. CDR3 sequence reads: CASSPTPFSTDTQYF. CDR3 coding DNA: TGTGCCAGCAGTCCGACACCTTTTAGCACAGATACGCAGTATTTT.

V usage is TRBV25-1 and J usage is TRBJ2-5, with D perhaps TRBD2 (7 bases). Per the germline V gene, CDR1 is MGHDK and CDR2 is SYGVNS. Between the trimmed V and J ends, which lost 7 bases and 1 base, there was a span of 10 bases. This CDR3 has 13 amino acids. Written as DNA, the CDR3 is TGTGCCAGCATTGCGGGGGCCCAAGAGACCCAGTACTTC. Amino acid sequence: CASIAGAQETQYF. Full variable domain (missing parts from reference TRBV25-1 and TRBJ2-5): EADIYQTPRYLVIGTGKKITLECSQTMGHDKMYWYQQDPGMELHLIHYSYGVNSTEKGDLSSESTVSRIRTEHFPLTLESARPSHTSQYLCASIAGAQETQYFGPGTRLLVL.

This clonotype appeared once. This CDR3 reads CASSQGDRVGEKLFF. In DNA form, the CDR3 reads TGCGCCAGCAGCCAGGGAGACAGGGTGGGCGAAAAACTGTTTTTT. This chain connects TRBV4-3 to TRBJ1-4, with 7 nucleotides matching TRBD1. V was pared by 3 bases and J by 8 bases, with 9 bases of the junction left unmatched. There are 15 residues in the CDR3. The germline gives CDR1 LGHNA, CDR2 YSLEER.

This clonotype was observed a few times. The chain couples TRBV28 to TRBJ2-5, with D tentatively TRBD1 or TRBD2 (5 bases each). Germline CDR1 reads MDHEN; CDR2 reads SYDVKM. The CDR3 is 15 amino acids. Trimming took off 3 bases at V and 2 bases at J, with 13 bases between the two ends. The CDR3 coding sequence is TGTGCCAGCAGTTTGGTGGGGGACCCACAAGAGACCCAGTACTTC. This codes for CASSLVGDPQETQYF.

The V call is TRBV2, the J call TRBJ2-7, with unresolved D. This CDR3 is 14 amino acids long. Per the germline V gene, CDR1 is SNHLY and CDR2 is FYNNEI. V was pared by 4 bases and J by 2 bases, with 12 bases between. The CDR3 DNA reads as TGTGCCAGCAGTGGGTGGCGAAAGACCTACGAGCAGTACTTC. Amino acid sequence: CASSGWRKTYEQYF. The whole variable domain, remainder taken from reference TRBV2 and TRBJ2-7, is EPEVTQTPSHQVTQMGQEVILRCVPISNHLYFYWYRQILGQKVEFLVSFYNNEISEKSEIFDDQFSVERPDGSNFTLKIRSTKLEDSAMYFCASSGWRKTYEQYFGPGTRLTVT.

The chain couples TRBV27 to TRBJ2-7, with 7 bases that match TRBD2. The germline V gene encodes CDR1 MNHEY and CDR2 SMNVEV (reference sequence). This CDR3 comprises 15 residues. Unmatched junction bases numbered 9, after V lost 5 bases and J lost 2 bases. The CDR3 region is CASSRPGLTTYEQYF. In nucleotides, the CDR3 is TGTGCCAGCAGTCGACCGGGACTAACAACCTACGAGCAGTACTTC.

This clonotype has more than one count but fewer than ten. The chain employs TRBV3-1 and TRBJ2-7; TRBD1 matches 8 bases. With 4 bases clipped from V and 10 bases from J, the junction kept 12 bases outside the gene matches. The germline CDR1 and CDR2 sequences are LGHDT and YNNKEL (reference sequence). The CDR3 has 14 residues. The DNA for the CDR3 is TGTGCCAGCAGCCCCTGGACAGGGCGGGAAGAACAGTACTTC. Its protein product is CASSPWTGREEQYF.

This clonotype was counted between two and nine times. The chain employs TRBV6-6 and TRBJ2-7, with D perhaps TRBD1 or TRBD2 (6 bases each). Trimming removed 2 bases at V and 7 bases at J, with 12 bases between. The CDR3 loop spans 13 amino acids. CDR1 MNHNY and CDR2 SVGAGI come from the germline V gene (reference sequence). In nucleotides, the CDR3 is TGTGCCAGCAGTTACAGGGGGGCTCGGGAGCAGTACTTC. Translation: CASSYRGAREQYF.

The V gene is TRBV24-1, the J gene TRBJ2-4; D not certain. Trimming removed 6 bases from V and 13 bases from J, with 15 bases in between. This CDR3 is built from 12 residues. Germline values: CDR1 KGHDR, CDR2 SFDVKD. The DNA for the CDR3 is TGTGCCACCAGTCGTAGGGCTGGAGAGCAGTACTTC. It encodes CATSRRAGEQYF.

The chain links TRBV5-1 to TRBJ2-7, with D possibly TRBD1 on 6 matching bases. CDR1 SGHRS and CDR2 YFSETQ come from the germline V gene. CDR3 length: 14 amino acids. V was trimmed by 0 bases and J by 4 bases, leaving 11 bases between them. The CDR3 spells CASSLAGQLYEQYF. CDR3 nucleotides: TGCGCCAGCAGCTTGGCGGGACAACTTTACGAGCAGTACTTC.

This clonotype occurred a few times. V is TRBV6-1 and J is TRBJ2-7; 9 bases line up with TRBD1. The V gene's germline CDR1 is MNHNS and CDR2 SASEGT. The J segment lost 4 bases and the V segment lost 5 bases, leaving 9 bases of the junction unmatched. This CDR3 is 15 amino acids long. CDR3 DNA: TGTGCCAGCAGTATCCGGACAGGGGCGTCATACGAGCAGTACTTC. Its protein is CASSIRTGASYEQYF.

In its sample, this clonotype was seen a few times. The chain uses TRBV4-2 and TRBJ2-1; the match to TRBD1 covers 7 bases. Trimming removed 4 bases from V and 4 bases from J; junction bases left unmatched: 10. Germline CDR1 and CDR2: LGHNA and YNFKEQ. This CDR3 is 16 amino acids long. Written as DNA, the CDR3 is TGTGCCAGCAGCCCAGCCCCCCAGGGGGTTTACAATGAGCAGTTCTTC. It codes for CASSPAPQGVYNEQFF.

At least ten counts were recorded for this clonotype. The chain combines TRBV9 with TRBJ2-1; possibly TRBD2 for D (6 bases). This CDR3 region has 13 residues. CDR1 and CDR2 from the germline V gene are SGDLS and YYNGEE. Trimming took 2 bases from V and 13 from J, leaving 16 bases between them. CDR3 sequence: CASSVTNRDSQFF. The CDR3 nucleotides read TGTGCCAGCAGCGTTACCAATCGGGACTCCCAGTTCTTC.

V gene TRBV20-1 combines with J gene TRBJ2-1; tentative D call: TRBD2 (5 bases). This CDR3 region has 14 residues. Per the germline V gene, CDR1 is DFQATT and CDR2 is SNEGSKA (reference sequence). Trimming pared 0 bases from V and 8 bases from J, leaving 14 bases between. CDR3 loop: CSARDRRTGDEQFF. The CDR3 nucleotides are TGCAGTGCTAGAGATAGGAGGACTGGCGATGAGCAGTTCTTC.

J is TRBJ1-2 and V is TRBV6-5, with TRBD1 identical over 9 bases. This CDR3 is built from 12 residues. Losses at the gene ends were 7 bases for V and 8 bases for J; bases not matched to a gene: 5. CDR1 and CDR2 from the germline V gene are MNHEY and SVGAGI. Here the CDR3 reads CASIDRGDGYTF. As DNA, the CDR3 is TGTGCCAGCATCGACAGGGGGGACGGCTACACCTTC.